This TCR beta chain was sequenced in a study of STAT5B mutations in CD4+ large granular lymphocyte leukemia. Repertoires were generated with immunoSEQ multiplex PCR, while TCRdb's copy carries only in-frame clones and drops some. The table records 25,000 to 35,000 clones, around two thirds of them present only once. This clone was seen only a few times. Sequenced: CD4+ T cells from blood buffy coats. This TCR was recovered from a human donor in good health.

The chain's CDR3 is CAWSVQGGNYGYTF. In DNA form, the CDR3 reads TGTGCCTGGAGTGTACAGGGGGGAAACTATGGCTACACCTTC. This chain connects TRBV30 to TRBJ1-2, with 8 bases matching TRBD1. V lost 0 bases, J lost 2 bases, and 2 bases stayed unmatched. The CDR3 runs 14 residues. The germline CDR1 and CDR2 sequences are GTSNPN and SVGIG (reference sequence).